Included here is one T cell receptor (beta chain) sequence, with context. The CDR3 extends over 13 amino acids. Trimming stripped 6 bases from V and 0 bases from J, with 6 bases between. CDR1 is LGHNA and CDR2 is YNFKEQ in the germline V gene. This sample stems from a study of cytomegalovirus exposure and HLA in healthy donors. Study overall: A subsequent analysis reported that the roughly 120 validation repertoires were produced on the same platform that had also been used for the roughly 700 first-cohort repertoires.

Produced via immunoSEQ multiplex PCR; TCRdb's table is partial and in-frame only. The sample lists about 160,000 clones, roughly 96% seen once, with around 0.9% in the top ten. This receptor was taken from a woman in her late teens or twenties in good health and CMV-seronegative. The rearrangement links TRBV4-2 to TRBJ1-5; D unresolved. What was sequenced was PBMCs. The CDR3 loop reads CASRRDSNQPQHF. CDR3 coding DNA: TGTGCCAGCAGGCGGGATAGCAATCAGCCCCAGCATTTT.